Following are 3 T cell receptor beta chains from one sample sequenced in a study of T cell responses to AZD1222 COVID-19 vaccine (dated by TCRdb to about 2021). The library was obtained by the immunoSEQ multiplex PCR assay. What TCRdb holds here is the immuneACCESS table cut down to in-frame rearrangements. Part of the clones is not present; checked against another copy, under half of the missing clones reflect an unresolved V gene, and the others are unexplained. Across this sample there are some 170,000 clones, with about 91% seen only once. Of the sample, 4% to 5.5% falls within the top ten clones. Per the publication, the time point label means: baseline before first vaccination. According to the study, the label for this sample's treatment or condition signals: meningococcal conjugate vaccine given as trial control. The sequences come from peripheral blood, collected on day 0 of MenACWY control vaccination. The receptors stem from an adult in good health.

The V and J genes are TRBV7-3 and TRBJ1-1, with D tentatively TRBD1 (5 bases). Germline CDR1 is SGHTA and CDR2 is FQGTGA. V lost 5 bases and J lost 1, with 14 bases in between. The CDR3 has 15 amino acids. The DNA for the CDR3 is TGTGCCAGCAGCCAAATGGGGGGAGAGAACACTGAAGCTTTCTTT. This translates into CASSQMGGENTEAFF.

This chain links TRBV6-1 with TRBJ1-2; D gene uncertain. The germline gives CDR1 MNHNS, CDR2 SASEGT. The CDR3 spans 13 residues. With 0 bases removed from V and 2 bases from J, the gap between germline ends came to 4 bases. In DNA form, the CDR3 reads TGTGCCAGCAGTGAAGCGGGGAACTATGGCTACACCTTC. It yields the protein CASSEAGNYGYTF.

The chain carries TRBV28 and TRBJ1-4; D may be TRBD1 (6 bases). V shed 7 bases and J shed 0 bases, with 9 bases lying between them. Germline V gene sequence: CDR1 MDHEN, CDR2 SYDVKM. CDR3 length: 14 residues. DNA for the CDR3: TGTGCCAGCACCCGACAGGCAACTAATGAAAAACTGTTTTTT. Protein sequence: CASTRQATNEKLFF.